This T cell receptor beta chain was observed in a study of blood T cell repertoires in COVID-19. Across the study: The origin of the acute and convalescent COVID-19 samples was the United States, Italy and Spain.

Those who participated ranged in age from about 18 to 89 years and resided in about two dozen US areas. Which cohort a participant joined came from the clinical history participants gave. Cohort 3 donors were reported recovered after two negative PCRs, clearance, or symptom resolution. The V gene's germline CDR1 is SGDLS and CDR2 YYNGEE. The CDR3 sequence is 13 residues long. Deletions cut 3 bases from V and 9 bases from J, with 13 bases between. Only in-frame clones appear in the TCRdb table, and some are missing; sequencing was by immunoSEQ multiplex PCR. This table has about 140,000 clones, 75% to 80% appearing once.

The TCR originated in a woman between 50 and 59 years old who had recovered from COVID-19. This sequence joins TRBV9 and TRBJ2-1; no clear D gene. The source material was PBMCs or T cells enriched from blood (not recorded which). The CDR3 bases are TGTGCCAGCAGCGGAGACTTTTTGGGTGAGCAGTTCTTC. This codes for CASSGDFLGEQFF.